These 13 T cell receptor beta chains share one sample of origin, sequenced in a study of blood T cell repertoires in COVID-19. The assay was immunoSEQ multiplex PCR, and TCRdb's table has in-frame clones only and misses some. The table records fewer than 80,000 clones, around 90% of them present only once. The sequencing input was peripheral blood. These TCRs come from a human donor in a cohort sampled during active COVID-19.

The rearrangement links TRBV11-2 to TRBJ2-4; 9 bases fit TRBD1. This CDR3 spans 19 amino acids. V was clipped by 5 bases and J by 0 bases; unmatched bases: 14. CDR1 is SGHAT and CDR2 is FQNNGV in the germline V gene. CDR3 coding DNA: TGTGCCAGCAGCCCAGGACAGGGGAAAGGTACCCAAGCCAAAAACATTCAGTACTTC. Residues: CASSPGQGKGTQAKNIQYF.

V gene TRBV25-1 combines with J gene TRBJ2-1; 8 positions agree with TRBD1. With 1 base clipped from V and 7 bases from J, the junction kept 9 bases outside the gene matches. The CDR3 is 16 amino acids. Germline V gives CDR1 MGHDK, CDR2 SYGVNS. Written as DNA, the CDR3 is TGTGCCAGCAGTGAATTGGGCCAGGGGGCGCGAAATGAGCAGTTCTTC. Amino acids: CASSELGQGARNEQFF.

The count of this clone is one. The V call is TRBV7-6, the J call TRBJ2-3, with 9 nucleotides matching TRBD1. The CDR3 loop spans 17 amino acids. The germline V gene has CDR1 SGHVS and CDR2 FNYEAQ. The trim removed 6 bases at V and 4 bases at J, leaving 14 bases unmatched. CDR3 nucleotides: TGTGCCAGCAGAGACAGGGGGTCAGGGGCTGTTGCAGATACGCAGTATTTT. Residues: CASRDRGSGAVADTQYF. The full variable domain, its missing parts supplied by reference TRBV7-6 and TRBJ2-3, is GAGVSQSPRYKVTKRGQDVALRCDPISGHVSLYWYRQALGQGPEFLTYFNYEAQQDKSGLPNDRFSAERPEGSISTLTIQRTEQRDSAMYRCASRDRGSGAVADTQYFGPGTRLTVL.

The V and J genes are TRBV11-3 and TRBJ1-1; no clear D gene. This CDR3 contains 13 residues. V lost 1 base and J 1 base, leaving 4 bases between the germline ends. Germline V lookup: CDR1 SGHNT, CDR2 YENEEA. For the CDR3, the DNA is TGTGCCAGCAGCTTAGGCAGGAACACTGAAGCTTTCTTT. Translated: CASSLGRNTEAFF.

The chain joins TRBV10-3 to TRBJ1-3; 8 nucleotides line up with TRBD1. Unmatched junction bases numbered 15, after V lost 6 bases and J lost 8 bases. Germline values: CDR1 ENHRY, CDR2 SYGVKD. The CDR3 is 16 residues long. Here the CDR3 reads CAIREGTGTVGYTIYF. The CDR3 DNA reads TGTGCCATCAGGGAAGGGACAGGAACCGTCGGGTACACCATATATTTT.

The chain employs TRBV7-2 and TRBJ2-5; tentatively, D is TRBD1 (6 bases). Germline V CDR1 and CDR2: SGHTA, FQGNSA. This CDR3 region has 15 residues. The ends were cut back, 3 bases at V and 2 bases at J, with 13 bases in the middle. The CDR3 region is CASSFWGTRQETQYF. The CDR3 DNA sequence: TGTGCCAGCAGCTTTTGGGGGACAAGACAAGAGACCCAGTACTTC. Full variable domain (rest looked up from reference TRBV7-2 and TRBJ2-5): GAGVSQSPSNKVTEKGKDVELRCDPISGHTALYWYRQSLGQGLEFLIYFQGNSAPDKSGLPSDRFSAERTGGSVSTLTIQRTQQEDSAVYLCASSFWGTRQETQYFGPGTRLLVL.

This clone has more than one count but fewer than ten. This sequence joins TRBV3-1 (or the pseudogene TRBV3-2) and TRBJ1-2; 8 bases line up with TRBD1. J gave up 7 bases and V 5 bases, and 12 bases lay outside the gene matches. The CDR3 runs 15 residues. Germline CDR1 is LGHDT and CDR2 is YNNKEL (reference sequence). The CDR3 here is CASSGRSTGARGYTF. As DNA, the CDR3 is TGTGCCAGCAGCGGGCGATCGACAGGGGCGCGTGGCTACACCTTC.

This chain connects TRBV5-1 to TRBJ2-7; TRBD2 agrees at 7 bases. The CDR3 runs to 15 residues. Germline assignment: CDR1 SGHRS and CDR2 YFSETQ. The trim removed 0 bases at V and 3 bases at J, leaving 6 bases unmatched. The CDR3 here is CASSLGGSRDYEQYF. The CDR3, as DNA: TGCGCCAGCAGCTTGGGCGGGAGTCGGGACTACGAGCAGTACTTC.

J is TRBJ1-3 and V is TRBV6-1; 7 bases are a match to TRBD1. The germline CDR1 and CDR2 sequences are MNHNS and SASEGT. The CDR3 runs to 14 residues. V was clipped by 3 bases and J by 4 bases; unmatched bases: 3. The CDR3 sequence is CASSDGTAGNTIYF. The CDR3 region has the DNA TGTGCCAGCAGTGATGGGACAGCAGGAAACACCATATATTTT.

This clone was picked up a small number of times. The J gene is TRBJ2-6, the V gene TRBV2, with 8 positions matching TRBD1. This CDR3 is 15 amino acids long. The germline gives CDR1 SNHLY, CDR2 FYNNEI. The V gene end was trimmed by 4 bases and the J gene end by 2 bases; junction bases not matched to a gene: 1. CDR3 sequence: CASSVGQAGANVLTF. DNA of the CDR3: TGTGCCAGCAGTGTGGGACAGGCTGGGGCCAACGTCCTGACTTTC.

The V gene is TRBV7-8, the J gene TRBJ1-5; D possibly corresponds to TRBD1 (6 bases). Trimming left V 2 bases short and J 4 bases short, with 12 bases between. The CDR3 totals 15 residues. The germline gives CDR1 SGHVS, CDR2 FQNEAQ. The DNA for the CDR3 is TGTGCCAGCAGCTTAAGCCGGACAGCTAATCAGCCCCAGCATTTT. Amino acids: CASSLSRTANQPQHF.

This clone was picked up a small number of times. The chain carries TRBV5-6 and TRBJ2-7, with D possibly matching TRBD1 (6 bases). Germline CDR1 reads SGHDT; CDR2 reads YYEEEE. The V gene lost 8 bases and the J gene lost 1 base, with 22 bases spanning the gap. The CDR3 consists of 16 residues. CDR3 sequence (DNA): TGTGCCAGTATAAATAGGCGGACAGCCTGGTCCTACGAGCAGTACTTC. The encoded protein is CASINRRTAWSYEQYF. Drawing the rest from reference TRBV5-6 and TRBJ2-7, the complete variable domain is DAGVTQSPTHLIKTRGQQVTLRCSPKSGHDTVSWYQQALGQGPQFIFQYYEEEERQRGNFPDRFSGHQFPNYSSELNVNALLLGDSALYLCASINRRTAWSYEQYFGPGTRLTVT.

The CDR3 loop is CASRKTGGSYNEQFF. CDR3 nucleotide sequence: TGTGCCAGCAGGAAGACAGGAGGCTCCTACAATGAGCAGTTCTTC. The V gene is TRBV7-9, the J gene TRBJ2-1; maybe TRBD1 (6 bases). The length of the CDR3 is 15 residues. Trimming removed 6 bases from V and 0 bases from J, with 12 bases in between. Germline CDR1 is SEHNR and CDR2 is FQNEAQ (reference sequence).